The 25 T cell receptor beta chains below come from one sample, sequenced in a study of regulatory T cells in long-lasting Graves disease. The TCR beta library used iRepertoire HTBI primers with Arm-PCR amplification of CDR3. One entry per CDR3 protein, called by TCRdb with MiXCR from the multiplex PCR reads. The table has about 310,000 distinct CDR3 sequences, approximately 20% seen once. Documented time point: newly diagnosed GD, antithyroid drugs for less than 3 months. Researchers made the TCR library from RNA that was extracted from PBMCs. The sequenced sample was peripheral blood mononuclear cells (PBMCs), obtained at new diagnosis, from a patient treated with antithyroid drugs. The receptors come from a female donor with Graves disease.

The sample holds many counts of this clonotype. The genes are TRBV20-1 and TRBJ2-7; 11 nucleotides align to TRBD2. V gave up 4 bases and J gave up 2 bases; unmatched junction bases: 7. Germline V gene data show CDR1 as DFQATT and CDR2 as SNEGSKA (reference sequence). The CDR3 covers 15 residues. The CDR3 coding sequence is TGCAGTGCTAAGAGCGGGACTAGCGGAACCTACGAGCAGTACTTC. Translated: CSAKSGTSGTYEQYF.

This clonotype occurred many times. The chain recombines TRBV19 with TRBJ2-7; either TRBD1 or TRBD2 may fit D (5 bases each). Trimming took off 3 bases at V and 4 bases at J, with 16 bases between the two ends. Germline V gene data show CDR1 as LNHDA and CDR2 as SQIVND (reference sequence). This CDR3 contains 15 residues. The CDR3 bases are TGTGCCAGTAGTATTTCGAGGGACCGAGGGTACGAGCAGTACTTC. Amino acid sequence: CASSISRDRGYEQYF.

This clonotype was counted only a few times. The CDR3 protein is CASSFTGLSYEQYF. CDR3 DNA: TGTGCCAGCAGTTTCACAGGGTTGTCCTACGAGCAGTACTTC. The V and J genes are TRBV12-3 or TRBV12-4 and TRBJ2-7; tentatively, D is TRBD1 (6 bases). Trimming stripped 3 bases from V and 1 base from J, with 10 bases between. The CDR3 has 14 residues.

In its sample, this clonotype was seen many times. The chain couples TRBV2 to TRBJ2-1, with unresolved D. The CDR3 covers 11 residues. Germline V gene lookup returns CDR1 SNHLY and CDR2 FYNNEI. The V end lost 3 bases, the J end lost 9 bases, and 6 bases lay between the germline ends. CDR3 region: CASSDLSEQFF. CDR3 sequence (DNA): TGTGCCAGCAGTGATCTTAGTGAGCAGTTCTTC.

This clonotype was seen many times. The chain couples TRBV11-2 to TRBJ2-3, with 11 positions matching TRBD2. Trimming cost V 5 bases and J 3 bases; bases outside gene matches: 4. CDR3 length equals 15 residues. Germline values: CDR1 SGHAT, CDR2 FQNNGV. The CDR3 is CASSTRLAGTDTQYF. CDR3 in DNA: TGTGCCAGCAGCACCCGACTAGCGGGGACAGATACGCAGTATTTT. The whole variable domain, filled in from reference TRBV11-2 and TRBJ2-3, reads EAGVAQSPRYKIIEKRQSVAFWCNPISGHATLYWYQQILGQGPKLLIQFQNNGVVDDSQLPKDRFSAERLKGVDSTLKIQPAKLEDSAVYLCASSTRLAGTDTQYFGPGTRLTVL.

This clonotype showed up many times. This sequence joins TRBV27 and TRBJ2-5; D gene ambiguous. The CDR3 sequence is 13 residues long. V lost 4 bases and J 0 bases, leaving 6 bases between the germline ends. Germline CDR1 reads MNHEY; CDR2 reads SMNVEV (reference sequence). The CDR3 sequence: CASSSPYQETQYF. The CDR3 DNA reads TGTGCCAGCAGTTCCCCGTACCAAGAGACCCAGTACTTC.

This clonotype was detected ten times or more. The chain combines TRBV6-1 with TRBJ2-7; D is tentatively TRBD1 or TRBD2 (5 bases each). The germline V and J ends were trimmed by 6 bases and 1 base, with 10 bases remaining between them. CDR3 length equals 13 residues. Germline V lookup: CDR1 MNHNS, CDR2 SASEGT. CDR3 sequence (DNA): TGTGCCAGCAGGGGGGATCGATCCTACGAGCAGTACTTC. Protein product: CASRGDRSYEQYF.

This clonotype has just a few counts. This sequence joins TRBV11-2 and TRBJ1-3, with D unclear. The germline gives CDR1 SGHAT, CDR2 FQNNGV. The CDR3 sequence is 15 residues long. V dropped 4 bases and J dropped 0 bases, with 10 bases sitting between them. CDR3 coding DNA: TGTGCCAGCAGCTCCCGATCGAGCTCTGGAAACACCATATATTTT. The encoded protein is CASSSRSSSGNTIYF.

This clonotype was found many times. The CDR3 DNA is TGCAGTGCTAGAGAAGGGCGGGAGGGAAAGTATTTT. This sequence encodes CSAREGREGKYF. The chain employs TRBV20-1 and TRBJ2-3; TRBD2 aligns across 9 bases. Germline-derived CDR1 and CDR2 are DFQATT and SNEGSKA (reference sequence). The CDR3 loop spans 12 amino acids. V was clipped by 0 bases and J by 13 bases; unmatched bases: 5.

The sample holds many counts of this clonotype. The J gene is TRBJ2-5, the V gene TRBV7-2; 10 bases are shared with TRBD2. Germline assignment: CDR1 SGHTA and CDR2 FQGNSA. With 3 bases clipped from V and 4 bases from J, the junction kept 11 bases outside the gene matches. The CDR3 is 17 amino acids. The chain's CDR3 is CASSFYGLAGVVETQYF. The CDR3 nucleotides read TGTGCCAGCAGCTTTTATGGGCTAGCGGGAGTTGTAGAGACCCAGTACTTC.

This clonotype was seen ten or more times. V is TRBV18 and J is TRBJ2-5; 11 positions match TRBD2. Germline V gene data show CDR1 as KGHSH and CDR2 as LQKENI. V was pared by 6 bases and J by 3 bases, with 6 bases of the junction left unmatched. The CDR3 consists of 15 residues. CDR3: CASSPVLAGEETQYF. The CDR3 bases are TGTGCCAGCTCTCCTGTACTAGCGGGAGAAGAGACCCAGTACTTC.

The genes are TRBV4-1 and TRBJ2-1, with D perhaps being TRBD1 or TRBD2 (5 bases each). The length of the CDR3 is 16 residues. Germline V lookup: CDR1 MGHRA, CDR2 YSYEKL. V gave up 7 bases and J gave up 0 bases, with 16 bases separating them. In DNA, the CDR3 is TGCGCCAGCAACCACCCCGCAGGGAGCTCCTACAATGAGCAGTTCTTC. Encoded protein: CASNHPAGSSYNEQFF.

This clonotype was recorded many times. The chain has TRBV7-9 and TRBJ2-5; D gene ambiguous. Germline V gene data show CDR1 as SEHNR and CDR2 as FQNEAQ (reference sequence). V lost 5 bases and J lost 7, with 14 bases in between. This CDR3 spans 13 amino acids. The CDR3 nucleotides read TGTGCCAGCAGCAGGAACTCTGGCGGGACCCAGTACTTC. It encodes CASSRNSGGTQYF.

This chain links TRBV29-1 with TRBJ1-2, with unresolved D. V lost 8 bases and J 0 bases, leaving 10 bases between the germline ends. This CDR3 is built from 12 residues. CDR1 and CDR2 (germline): SQVTM, ANQGSEA. The CDR3 DNA reads as TGCAGCTCGAGGACCTCTAACTATGGCTACACCTTC. Protein sequence: CSSRTSNYGYTF.

This chain joins TRBV7-9 and TRBJ2-4; 8 bases fit TRBD1. The CDR3 spans 15 residues. After removal of 5 bases from V and 1 base from J, the junction contained 4 bases not matched to a gene. Per germline, CDR1 SEHNR and CDR2 FQNEAQ (reference sequence). The CDR3 bases are TGTGCCAGCAGCCCACAGGGGGAGGCCAAAAACATTCAGTACTTC. It translates to CASSPQGEAKNIQYF. Drawing the rest from reference TRBV7-9 and TRBJ2-4, the complete variable domain is DTGVSQNPRHKITKRGQNVTFRCDPISEHNRLYWYRQTLGQGPEFLTYFQNEAQLEKSRLLSDRFSAERPKGSFSTLEIQRTEQGDSAMYLCASSPQGEAKNIQYFGAGTRLSVL.

This clonotype was observed a few times. The chain combines TRBV20-1 with TRBJ2-5, with D hard to call. This CDR3 region has 10 residues. CDR1 DFQATT and CDR2 SNEGSKA come from the germline V gene (reference sequence). The V gene lost 6 bases and the J gene lost 2 bases, with 4 bases spanning the gap. The CDR3 DNA is TGCAGTGCCCATCAAGAGACCCAGTACTTC. Translated: CSAHQETQYF.

This clonotype was picked up many times. The rearrangement links TRBV2 to TRBJ1-5; 7 nucleotides line up with TRBD1. From germline, CDR1 is SNHLY and CDR2 FYNNEI. The CDR3 has 14 amino acids. Losses at the gene ends were 2 bases for V and 7 bases for J; bases not matched to a gene: 5. CDR3 in DNA: TGTGCCAGCAGTGAACAAGGGGGCGAGCAGCCCCAGCATTTT. As protein: CASSEQGGEQPQHF.

This clonotype was counted many times. The chain combines TRBV5-1 with TRBJ1-5; D unclear. Trimming cost V 0 bases and J 7 bases, with 11 bases left between them. The CDR3 contains 14 residues. In germline, CDR1 is SGHRS, CDR2 YFSETQ. CDR3 amino acids: CASSLGPIGQPQHF. The CDR3 DNA reads as TGCGCCAGCAGCTTGGGACCGATCGGACAGCCCCAGCATTTT.

There are a few counts of this clonotype. The V gene is TRBV7-9, the J gene TRBJ2-7, with TRBD2 matching 8 bases. This CDR3 spans 13 amino acids. The V gene end was trimmed by 7 bases and the J gene end by 5 bases; junction bases not matched to a gene: 7. Germline CDR1 reads SEHNR; CDR2 reads FQNEAQ (reference sequence). The CDR3 sequence is CASTPLSGNEQYF. The CDR3 DNA follows: TGTGCCAGCACCCCCCTTAGCGGGAACGAGCAGTACTTC.

V usage is TRBV9 and J usage is TRBJ2-7, with 7 nucleotides matching TRBD2. The V gene end was trimmed by 0 bases and the J gene end by 2 bases; junction bases not matched to a gene: 5. The CDR3 loop spans 15 amino acids. Per germline, CDR1 SGDLS and CDR2 YYNGEE. The CDR3 sequence is CASSVGSGTPYEQYF. CDR3 nucleotides: TGTGCCAGCAGCGTAGGGAGCGGGACCCCCTACGAGCAGTACTTC.

In this sample, this clonotype turned up many times. The CDR3 sequence: CASSPPVEGKQFF. In DNA form, the CDR3 reads TGCGCCAGCAGCCCCCCGGTTGAGGGCAAGCAGTTCTTC. The chain joins TRBV5-1 to TRBJ2-1, with D possibly being TRBD2 (5 bases). Germline V CDR1 and CDR2: SGHRS, YFSETQ. V was clipped by 4 bases and J by 11 bases, with 16 bases between them. This CDR3 is 13 amino acids long. Full variable domain (rest looked up from reference TRBV5-1 and TRBJ2-1): KAGVTQTPRYLIKTRGQQVTLSCSPISGHRSVSWYQQTPGQGLQFLFEYFSETQRNKGNFPGRFSGRQFSNSRSEMNVSTLELGDSALYLCASSPPVEGKQFFGPGTRLTVL.

This rearrangement joins TRBV11-2 to TRBJ2-3, with TRBD2 matching 10 bases. The length of the CDR3 is 18 residues. The V and J ends lost 3 bases and 0 bases, in that order; junction bases with no gene match: 9. Germline V lookup: CDR1 SGHAT, CDR2 FQNNGV. In DNA form, the CDR3 reads TGTGCCAGCAGCTTTGGTGTAGTAGCGGGAGGAAGCACAGATACGCAGTATTTT. It encodes CASSFGVVAGGSTDTQYF.

In its sample, this clonotype was seen many times. This chain joins TRBV2 and TRBJ1-2; D gene unclear. The germline gives CDR1 SNHLY, CDR2 FYNNEI. There are 15 residues in the CDR3. V lost 6 bases, J lost 0 bases, and 14 bases lay in between. The CDR3 bases are TGTGCCAGCAGCCCCGGGCCGGGTACTAACTATGGCTACACCTTC. It translates to CASSPGPGTNYGYTF. The full variable domain, in which reference TRBV2 and TRBJ1-2 provide the parts outside the CDR3, is EPEVTQTPSHQVTQMGQEVILRCVPISNHLYFYWYRQILGQKVEFLVSFYNNEISEKSEIFDDQFSVERPDGSNFTLKIRSTKLEDSAMYFCASSPGPGTNYGYTFGSGTRLTVV.

At least ten counts were recorded for this clonotype. V usage is TRBV28 and J usage is TRBJ2-3, with a weak D call TRBD2 (5 bases). Trimming stripped 3 bases from V and 2 bases from J, with 12 bases between. There are 15 residues in the CDR3. Germline V gene sequence: CDR1 MDHEN, CDR2 SYDVKM. CDR3 sequence (DNA): TGTGCCAGCAGTTTCGGAGGACTGGACACAGATACGCAGTATTTT. It encodes CASSFGGLDTDTQYF.

There are many counts of this clonotype. The genes are TRBV28 and TRBJ2-7, with D possibly matching TRBD1 (6 bases). This CDR3 spans 15 amino acids. Trimming removed 7 bases at V and 5 bases at J, with 21 bases between. The V gene's germline CDR1 is MDHEN and CDR2 SYDVKM. This CDR3 reads CASTLSQGNSNEQYF. The CDR3 nucleotides read TGTGCCAGCACCCTAAGTCAGGGGAATAGCAACGAGCAGTACTTC.